What follows describes a single T cell receptor beta chain. The data originate from a study of blood T cell repertoires in COVID-19. In the study overall: Material from acute and convalescent COVID-19 was sourced from the United States, Italy and Spain. Sample material is recorded as cDNA or gDNA derived from T cells, B-cell-depleted T cells, or PBMCs.

V was shortened by 2 bases and J by 9 bases, with 11 bases between the two germline ends. Germline V gives CDR1 LGHDT, CDR2 YNNKEL (reference sequence). This CDR3 is 14 amino acids long. Methods used by the authors: Using reference gene primer amplification, nucleated cell counts were estimated. Sequencing used immunoSEQ multiplex PCR; TCRdb keeps in-frame clones, though not all of them. V and J calls and clone size come straight from that table; D and trimming were deduced from the DNA. The data contain nearly 250,000 clones, approximately 85% of them singletons. The V gene is TRBV3-1 (or the pseudogene TRBV3-2), the J gene TRBJ1-6; D unclear. The sequence was collected from a woman between 45 and 65 years old with acute COVID-19. The specimen was PBMCs or T cells enriched from blood (not recorded which). DNA of the CDR3: TGTGCCAGCAGCCAATTCGAGGAGCTTTCACCCCTCCACTTT. Its protein product is CASSQFEELSPLHF.